Listed below are T cell receptor beta chains from one sample, sequenced in a study of cytomegalovirus exposure and HLA in healthy donors. Method: immunoSEQ multiplex PCR; TCRdb's copy keeps in-frame clones and lacks some. The table shows about 160,000 clones, with 80% to 90% occurring only once. Sequencing was performed on PBMCs. The origin of the receptors is a man between 45 and 60 years old in good health and CMV-seropositive. Each CDR3 is given with its conserved first and last residue. The D gene is left open where the match is weak. The size field is filled for only some rows; it gives once, few, many or a size class.

j_call: TRBJ2-1; v_call: TRBV7-3; clone_size: NA; d_call: TRBD2; cdr3_nt: TGTGCCAGCAGCCCAGGACTAGCGGAAGTCTATGAGCAGTTCTTC; cdr3_aa: CASSPGLAEVYEQFF
j_call: TRBJ2-2; v_call: TRBV27; clone_size: once; d_call: NA; cdr3_nt: TGTGCCAGCAGTTTCAGGGCCGGGGAGCTGTTTTTT; cdr3_aa: CASSFRAGELFF
j_call: TRBJ2-7; v_call: TRBV28; clone_size: NA; d_call: TRBD1; cdr3_nt: TGTGCCAGCAGGGAGACAGGGGCCGACTCCTACGAGCAGTACTTC; cdr3_aa: CASRETGADSYEQYF
j_call: TRBJ2-6; v_call: TRBV29-1; clone_size: NA; d_call: NA; cdr3_nt: TGCAGCGTTGAGGTCCAGGGATCCTCTGGGGCCAACGTCCTGACTTTC; cdr3_aa: CSVEVQGSSGANVLTF
j_call: TRBJ2-5; v_call: TRBV7-2; clone_size: NA; d_call: TRBD2; cdr3_nt: TGTGCCAGCAGCTTAGAACTAGCGGGAGGGGGAGGGGAGCAGTACTTC; cdr3_aa: CASSLELAGGGGEQYF
j_call: TRBJ1-1; v_call: TRBV5-1; clone_size: NA; d_call: NA; cdr3_nt: TGCGCCAGCAGCTTTGCGGAAGATGAAGCTTTCTTT; cdr3_aa: CASSFAEDEAFF
j_call: TRBJ2-7; v_call: TRBV5-1; clone_size: NA; d_call: TRBD1; cdr3_nt: TGCGCCAGCAGCTCGGTCGGGGACAGGGGTACCTACGAGCAGTACTTC; cdr3_aa: CASSSVGDRGTYEQYF
j_call: TRBJ2-3; v_call: TRBV5-1; clone_size: NA; d_call: TRBD2; cdr3_nt: TGCGCCAGCAGCCCGAGGACTAGCGTCGGCACAGATACGCAGTATTTT; cdr3_aa: CASSPRTSVGTDTQYF
j_call: TRBJ2-3; v_call: TRBV13; clone_size: NA; d_call: NA; cdr3_nt: TGTGCCAGCAGCTTAGGCACTGGCAGGCGCGACACAGATACGCAGTATTTT; cdr3_aa: CASSLGTGRRDTDTQYF
j_call: TRBJ2-1; v_call: TRBV7-2; clone_size: NA; d_call: TRBD2; cdr3_nt: TGTGCCAGCACTGGACTAGCGGGAGCCTACAATGAGCAGTTCTTC; cdr3_aa: CASTGLAGAYNEQFF
j_call: TRBJ1-2; v_call: TRBV19; clone_size: NA; d_call: NA; cdr3_nt: TGTGCCAGTATCGCGACGGGACTTTTTGGTTCCTCTGGCTACACCTTC; cdr3_aa: CASIATGLFGSSGYTF
j_call: TRBJ2-3; v_call: TRBV30; clone_size: NA; d_call: TRBD2; cdr3_nt: TGTGCCTGGGACCATGGACTAGCGGGAGCAGATACGCAGTATTTT; cdr3_aa: CAWDHGLAGADTQYF
j_call: TRBJ2-1; v_call: TRBV13; clone_size: NA; d_call: NA; cdr3_nt: TGTGCCAGCAGCCCGACCTTGGTGCTTAGAGGCTCCTACAATGAGCAGTTCTTC; cdr3_aa: CASSPTLVLRGSYNEQFF
j_call: TRBJ1-6; v_call: TRBV6-6; clone_size: NA; d_call: NA; cdr3_nt: TGTGCCAGCAGTTACGCGGGACTGGGTAATTCACCCCTCCACTTT; cdr3_aa: CASSYAGLGNSPLHF
j_call: TRBJ2-4; v_call: TRBV19; clone_size: NA; d_call: TRBD2; cdr3_nt: TGTGCCAGTAGTATGGGGGGGGGTCCTTCAGGCATTCAGTACTTC; cdr3_aa: CASSMGGGPSGIQYF
j_call: TRBJ2-7; v_call: TRBV10-1; clone_size: NA; d_call: TRBD2; cdr3_nt: TGCGCCAGCAGTCCTACCGAACGGACTAGCGGGGGGCGGGTAGGTCAGTACTTC; cdr3_aa: CASSPTERTSGGRVGQYF
j_call: TRBJ1-4; v_call: TRBV4-3; clone_size: NA; d_call: NA; cdr3_nt: TGCGCCAGCCCCGAGGGCGGCGAAAAACTGTTTTTT; cdr3_aa: CASPEGGEKLFF
j_call: TRBJ1-1; v_call: TRBV10-3; clone_size: NA; d_call: TRBD1; cdr3_nt: TGTGCCATCAGTGAGTCGGACAGGGGAAGGACTGAAGCTTTCTTT; cdr3_aa: CAISESDRGRTEAFF
j_call: TRBJ2-5; v_call: TRBV5-4; clone_size: NA; d_call: TRBD2; cdr3_nt: TGTGCCAGCAGCTTGGGGCCGGGACTAGCGGGGGAGCAGTACTTC; cdr3_aa: CASSLGPGLAGEQYF
j_call: TRBJ2-5; v_call: TRBV30; clone_size: NA; d_call: TRBD2; cdr3_nt: TGTGCCTGGAGTGTAAGACTAGCGGAGACCCAGTACTTC; cdr3_aa: CAWSVRLAETQYF
j_call: TRBJ2-2; v_call: TRBV2; clone_size: NA; d_call: NA; cdr3_nt: TGTGCCAGCGCCCTCAACGGGGACACCGGGGAGCTGTTTTTT; cdr3_aa: CASALNGDTGELFF
j_call: TRBJ2-7; v_call: TRBV6-4; clone_size: NA; d_call: NA; cdr3_nt: TGTGCCAGGAATGCAGCCTACGAGCAGTACTTC; cdr3_aa: CARNAAYEQYF
j_call: TRBJ2-7; v_call: TRBV4-1; clone_size: NA; d_call: TRBD2; cdr3_nt: TGCGCCAGCAGCCAAGATCCCCCTAGCGGAACTTCCTACGAGCAGTACTTC; cdr3_aa: CASSQDPPSGTSYEQYF
j_call: TRBJ1-6; v_call: TRBV25-1; clone_size: NA; d_call: NA; cdr3_nt: TGTGCCAGCAGTGTCGGCGGCTCCTATAATTCACCCCTCCACTTT; cdr3_aa: CASSVGGSYNSPLHF
j_call: TRBJ1-1; v_call: TRBV6-5; clone_size: NA; d_call: NA; cdr3_nt: TGTGCCAGCAGGGCTTCTCGGGTAATGAACACTGAAGCTTTCTTT; cdr3_aa: CASRASRVMNTEAFF
j_call: TRBJ1-1; v_call: TRBV28; clone_size: NA; d_call: TRBD1; cdr3_nt: TGTGCCAGCAGTATTATACAGGGGGCCGTCACTGAAGCTTTCTTT; cdr3_aa: CASSIIQGAVTEAFF
j_call: TRBJ2-7; v_call: TRBV5-6; clone_size: NA; d_call: TRBD2; cdr3_nt: TGTGCCAGCAGCTCGGGACTAGCGGGGCACTACGAGCAGTACTTC; cdr3_aa: CASSSGLAGHYEQYF
j_call: TRBJ2-5; v_call: TRBV11-2; clone_size: NA; d_call: NA; cdr3_nt: TGTGCCAGCAGCTTAGGTCCCATAAGCGAGGAGACCCAGTACTTC; cdr3_aa: CASSLGPISEETQYF
j_call: TRBJ2-2; v_call: TRBV5-4; clone_size: once; d_call: NA; cdr3_nt: TGTGCCAGCAGCTTGGAACAGGGTCAGGGATACACCGGGGAGCTGTTTTTT; cdr3_aa: CASSLEQGQGYTGELFF
j_call: TRBJ2-1; v_call: TRBV6-5; clone_size: NA; d_call: NA; cdr3_nt: TGTGCCAGCAGGGGAGCGTCTACCTACAATGAGCAGTTCTTC; cdr3_aa: CASRGASTYNEQFF
j_call: TRBJ1-5; v_call: TRBV6-1; clone_size: NA; d_call: NA; cdr3_nt: TGTGCCAGCAGTGAAGCCGGGAGGGTGCGTAGCAATCAGCCCCAGCATTTT; cdr3_aa: CASSEAGRVRSNQPQHF
j_call: TRBJ2-7; v_call: TRBV7-2; clone_size: NA; d_call: NA; cdr3_nt: TGTGCCAGCAGTCTCGACACGAGCTCCTACGAGCAGTACTTC; cdr3_aa: CASSLDTSSYEQYF
j_call: TRBJ2-1; v_call: TRBV5-4; clone_size: NA; d_call: TRBD2; cdr3_nt: TGTGCCAGCAGCCAAGGACTAGCGGGGGACTTCCTCTCCTACAATGAGCAGTTCTTC; cdr3_aa: CASSQGLAGDFLSYNEQFF
j_call: TRBJ1-1; v_call: TRBV5-1; clone_size: NA; d_call: NA; cdr3_nt: TGCGCCAGCAGCTTGGCCCTCCCCTCTAACACTGAAGCTTTCTTT; cdr3_aa: CASSLALPSNTEAFF
j_call: TRBJ2-5; v_call: TRBV5-4; clone_size: NA; d_call: TRBD2; cdr3_nt: TGTGCCAGTTATCGGGGGGGCGGGAGGAACCAAGAGACCCAGTACTTC; cdr3_aa: CASYRGGGRNQETQYF
j_call: TRBJ1-2; v_call: TRBV4-1; clone_size: NA; d_call: TRBD1; cdr3_nt: TGCGCCAGCAGCCATACTACGCCGACACAGGGGGCGCGGGGCTATGGCTACACCTTC; cdr3_aa: CASSHTTPTQGARGYGYTF